The rows below give T cell receptor beta chains drawn from one sample of a study of Graves' ophthalmopathy and Graves' hyperthyroidism. TCRdb re-analysed the multiplex PCR reads in MiXCR, keeping a single row per CDR3 protein. The sample yields some 1.1 million distinct CDR3 sequences, 35% to 45% seen once. Input material: peripheral blood or thyroid tissue (not recorded which). The receptor source for this set is an adult man with Graves' hyperthyroidism. The CDR3 runs from the conserved cysteine through the conserved F or W. D genes are given only for firm matches. Some rows mark clone size as missing; the rest say once, few, many or name a class of expanded clone.

j_call,clone_size,v_call,d_call,cdr3_nt,cdr3_aa
TRBJ2-7,many,TRBV7-2,NA,TGTGCCAGCAGCTTACTCCCCGCACTACCTTCGTACGAGCAGTACTTC,CASSLLPALPSYEQYF
TRBJ2-7,NA,TRBV6-6,TRBD1,TGTGCCAGCACCTCGACGGGACAGGGGACCTACGAGCAGTACTTC,CASTSTGQGTYEQYF
TRBJ2-7,NA,TRBV25-1,NA,TGTGTCAGCAGTCCGCCGGGACACCCCTACGAGCAGTACTTC,CVSSPPGHPYEQYF
TRBJ2-7,NA,TRBV5-1,NA,TGCGCCAGCAGCTTCACGGGGGCGAACGACGAGCAGTACTTC,CASSFTGANDEQYF
TRBJ1-2,many,TRBV19,TRBD1,TGTGCCACCTCGACAGGGGGCCGCTTCGGCTACACCTTC,CATSTGGRFGYTF
TRBJ2-7,many,TRBV20-1,NA,TGCAGTGCTAAAGCTGCTATCAATCCCTACGAGCAGTACTTC,CSAKAAINPYEQYF
TRBJ2-5,many,TRBV7-9,TRBD1,TGTGCCAGCAGCCTCCCTGACAGGGCAGAGACCCAGTACTTC,CASSLPDRAETQYF
TRBJ2-5,NA,TRBV7-9,NA,TGTGCCAGCACAAGGGGTGGCGAGACCCAGTACTTC,CASTRGGETQYF
TRBJ2-7,many,TRBV29-1,TRBD1,TGCAGCGGTGTGGGAGAGGGGGCGAGGGAGCAGTACTTC,CSGVGEGAREQYF
TRBJ1-6,many,TRBV12-3/TRBV12-4,NA,TGTGCCAGCAGTTTCACAGAGTATAATTCACCCCTCCACTTT,CASSFTEYNSPLHF
TRBJ1-5,NA,TRBV9,TRBD1,TGTGCCAGCTCACCTGTTAGGGGGCTCGGAAATCAGCCCCAGCATTTT,CASSPVRGLGNQPQHF
TRBJ1-2,NA,TRBV28,NA,TGTGCCAGCAGTGACGAGCAGGGGCTTGGGAGATTC,CASSDEQGLGRF
TRBJ1-5,NA,TRBV12-3/TRBV12-4,NA,TGTGCCAGCAGTTTTTCGCAGGCCAATCAGCCCCAGCATTTT,CASSFSQANQPQHF
TRBJ2-7,few,TRBV14,TRBD1,TGTGCCAGCAGCCTCCGGACAGGGGGGTTCTACGAGCAGTACTTC,CASSLRTGGFYEQYF
TRBJ2-2,few,TRBV5-1,NA,TGCGCCAGCAGCTTGCCTGGTTGGACCGGGGAGCTGTTTTTT,CASSLPGWTGELFF
TRBJ2-7,NA,TRBV2,NA,TGTGCCAGCAGTGAGGGGACTTTCCCCTCCTACGAGCAGTACTTC,CASSEGTFPSYEQYF
TRBJ2-6,many,TRBV5-1,TRBD2,TGCGCCAGCAGCGCCTCCTCCGGGACTAGGGGGACTGGGGCCAACGTCCTGACTTTC,CASSASSGTRGTGANVLTF
TRBJ2-7,many,TRBV7-2,TRBD2,TGTGCCAGCAGCTTATCTAGCGGGAGAGTCTTCGAGCAGTACTTC,CASSLSSGRVFEQYF
TRBJ1-2,NA,TRBV24-1,TRBD1,TGTGCCACCAGTGATCTGGGACAGGGGGATACTAACTATGGCTACACCTTC,CATSDLGQGDTNYGYTF
TRBJ1-5,few,TRBV4-3,TRBD1,TGCGCCAGCAGCCCCACAGGGGGCGACGTTTATAGCAATCAGCCCCAGCATTTT,CASSPTGGDVYSNQPQHF
TRBJ2-6,few,TRBV11-3,NA,TGTGCCAGCAGCTTAGAGGACCTGACTTTC,CASSLEDLTF
TRBJ1-1,few,TRBV19,NA,TGTGCCAGTAGTGAGGGAGCAGCCACTGAAGCTTTCTTT,CASSEGAATEAFF
TRBJ2-5,once,TRBV29-1,NA,TGCAGCGTTCAGGGGGTGCGGGGCACTGAGACCCAGTACTTC,CSVQGVRGTETQYF
TRBJ2-7,few,TRBV6-1,TRBD1,TGTGCCAGCAGGGGAGCAGGGGGCTCCTACGAGCAGTACTTC,CASRGAGGSYEQYF
TRBJ2-7,many,TRBV6-1,NA,TGTGCCAGCAGACCGGGATTAAGCTCCTACGAGCAGTACTTC,CASRPGLSSYEQYF
TRBJ2-2,NA,TRBV10-3,TRBD1,TGTGCCATCAGTGCTAGGGGGACAGGGGGCACCGGGGAGCTGTTTTTT,CAISARGTGGTGELFF
TRBJ1-2,few,TRBV12-3/TRBV12-4,NA,TGTGCCAGCAGCCAATTGACGGATCTGGAGGGCTACACCTTC,CASSQLTDLEGYTF
TRBJ1-2,NA,TRBV18,TRBD1,TGTGCCAGCTCACCAACGGGACAGGACTATGGCTACACCTTC,CASSPTGQDYGYTF
TRBJ2-5,NA,TRBV7-3,NA,TGTGCCAGCTCCAGGAAGGCGGGGGAGACCCAGTACTTC,CASSRKAGETQYF
TRBJ2-7,many,TRBV5-1,NA,TGCGCCAGCAGGTGGGCAGGGCCCTCCTACGAGCAGTACTTC,CASRWAGPSYEQYF
TRBJ1-2,NA,TRBV2,TRBD1,TGTGCCAGCAGACGGGGACAGAACGCTAACTATGGCTACACCTTC,CASRRGQNANYGYTF
TRBJ2-3,NA,TRBV7-2,NA,TGTGCCAGCAGCTTAGTCGGGGGAGGAACAGATACGCAGTATTTT,CASSLVGGGTDTQYF
TRBJ1-1,many,TRBV14,NA,TGTGCCAGCAGCCAAGAGTGGGGAACTGAAGCTTTCTTT,CASSQEWGTEAFF
TRBJ1-2,NA,TRBV6-5,NA,TGTGCCAGCAGCCCCCCAGGGCGACCTGAATATGGCTACACCTTC,CASSPPGRPEYGYTF
TRBJ1-1,many,TRBV12-3/TRBV12-4,NA,TGTGCCAGCAGGAACACAGGGATGAACACTGAAGCTTTCTTT,CASRNTGMNTEAFF
TRBJ2-7,few,TRBV7-2,TRBD1,TGTGCCATAAATCCCAGGGGGGAGCAGTACTTC,CAINPRGEQYF
TRBJ2-6,many,TRBV19,NA,TGTGCCAGTACCAGGGGGGGTTCTGGGGCCAACGTCCTGACTTTC,CASTRGGSGANVLTF
TRBJ2-2,NA,TRBV9,NA,TGTGCCAGCAGCGTAGGGCGCGGCACCGGGGAGCTGTTTTTT,CASSVGRGTGELFF
TRBJ2-5,NA,TRBV2,NA,TGTGCCAGCAGAGCCCTAGTGACTAAATTCCAAGAGACCCAGTACTTC,CASRALVTKFQETQYF
TRBJ2-7,NA,TRBV7-9,NA,TGTGCCAGCAGCCCAGGTGTGGGGCTGACCTACGAGCAGTACTTC,CASSPGVGLTYEQYF
TRBJ2-5,NA,TRBV6-5,NA,TGTGCCAGCAGTTACGTGGACCAAGAGACCCAGTACTTC,CASSYVDQETQYF
TRBJ1-6,NA,TRBV7-9,NA,TGTGCCAGCAGTTCCGGGGGGCTTAGATCACCCCTCCACTTT,CASSSGGLRSPLHF
TRBJ1-1,many,TRBV5-1,NA,TGCGCCAGCAGCTTTGGGGGGTCCAGGAACACTGAAGCTTTCTTT,CASSFGGSRNTEAFF
TRBJ1-2,NA,TRBV6-2/TRBV6-3,TRBD1,TGTGCCACTGAAAAAACAGGGGTCGGCTACACCTTC,CATEKTGVGYTF
TRBJ2-5,many,TRBV20-1,TRBD1,TGCAGTGCTAGAGAACAGGGGCCATCCCAGTACTTC,CSAREQGPSQYF
TRBJ1-1,many,TRBV4-3,NA,TGCGCCAGCGGACTAACAGGGAAAACTGAAGCTTTCTTT,CASGLTGKTEAFF
TRBJ1-1,many,TRBV2,TRBD1,TGTGCCAGCAGTGACCACAGGGGCGCTGAAGCTTTCTTT,CASSDHRGAEAFF
TRBJ1-3,few,TRBV28,NA,TGTGCCAGCAGGGACCGAGGAAACACCATATATTTT,CASRDRGNTIYF
TRBJ2-7,many,TRBV9,NA,TGTGCCAGCAGCGTAGACGGGACTGTAACCTACGAGCAGTACTTC,CASSVDGTVTYEQYF
TRBJ2-5,NA,TRBV20-1,TRBD1,TGCAGTGCTAGGGCGGACAGGGGGCTCCAAGAGACCCAGTACTTC,CSARADRGLQETQYF
TRBJ2-7,few,TRBV10-3,TRBD2,TGTGCCAGCTCCAGGGGTAGCGGGAGATGGGGTGAGCAGTACTTC,CASSRGSGRWGEQYF
TRBJ2-7,NA,TRBV11-2,NA,TGTGCCAGCAGCCCAACAGGGACCTCTTCCTCCGAGCAGTACTTC,CASSPTGTSSSEQYF
TRBJ1-5,NA,TRBV18,NA,TGTGCCAGCTCTGGAGGGGGAAGAGATCAGCCCCAGCATTTT,CASSGGGRDQPQHF
TRBJ2-7,NA,TRBV10-3,NA,TGTGCCAGCAGTTTCTGGGGGCGTGAGCAGTACTTC,CASSFWGREQYF